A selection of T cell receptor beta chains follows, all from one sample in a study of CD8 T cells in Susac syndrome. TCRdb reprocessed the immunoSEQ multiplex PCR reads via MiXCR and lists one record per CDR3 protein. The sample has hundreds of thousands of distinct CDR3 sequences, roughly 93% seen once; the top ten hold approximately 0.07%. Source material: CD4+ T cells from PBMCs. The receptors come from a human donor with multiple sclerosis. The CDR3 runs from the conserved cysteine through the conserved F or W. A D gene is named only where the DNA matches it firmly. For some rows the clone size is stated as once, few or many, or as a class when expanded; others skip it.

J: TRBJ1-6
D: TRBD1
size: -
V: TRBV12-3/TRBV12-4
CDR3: CASSPSTGRNSPLHF

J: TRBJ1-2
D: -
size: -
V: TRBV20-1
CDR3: CSARDQGLGYTF

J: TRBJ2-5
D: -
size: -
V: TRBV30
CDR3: CAWSVDRRQETQYF

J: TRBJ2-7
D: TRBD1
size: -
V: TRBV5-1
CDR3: CASSVPGQVYEQYF

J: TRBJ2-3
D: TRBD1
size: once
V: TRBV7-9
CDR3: CASSRGQGGDTQYF

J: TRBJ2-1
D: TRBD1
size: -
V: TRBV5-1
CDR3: CASSRQGAGYNEQFF

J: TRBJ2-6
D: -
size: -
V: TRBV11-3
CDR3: CASSLGDTGANVLTF

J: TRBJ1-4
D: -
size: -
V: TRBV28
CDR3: CASSLSQGYEKLFF

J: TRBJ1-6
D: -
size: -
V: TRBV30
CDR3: CAWTQRDSPLHF

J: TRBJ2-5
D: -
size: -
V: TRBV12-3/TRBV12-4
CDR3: CASTLGSVGTQYF

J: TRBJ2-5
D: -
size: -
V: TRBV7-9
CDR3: CASSSRLQETQYF

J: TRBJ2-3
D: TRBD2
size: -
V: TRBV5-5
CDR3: CASSLTPGSGRSTDTQYF

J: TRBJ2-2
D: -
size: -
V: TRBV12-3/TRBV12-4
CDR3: CASSPGLTGELFF

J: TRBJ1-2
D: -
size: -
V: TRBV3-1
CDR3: CASSHLDRTTNYGYTF

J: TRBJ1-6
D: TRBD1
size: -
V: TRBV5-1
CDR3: CASSPDGQGRTSPLHF

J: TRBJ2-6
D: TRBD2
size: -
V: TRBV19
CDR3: CASSITSGRSGANVLTF

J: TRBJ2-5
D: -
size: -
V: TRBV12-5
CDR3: CASGSGQGAETQYF

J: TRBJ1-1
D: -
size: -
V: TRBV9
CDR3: CASSRPGGVNTEAFF

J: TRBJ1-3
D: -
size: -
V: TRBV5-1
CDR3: CASSLDASSGNTIYF

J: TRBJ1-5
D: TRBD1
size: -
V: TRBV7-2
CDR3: CASSPRAGGDQPQHF

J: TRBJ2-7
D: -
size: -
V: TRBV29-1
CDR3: CSFQGGSLEQYF

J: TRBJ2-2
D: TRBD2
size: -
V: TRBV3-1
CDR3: CASSQTAGLADQNTGELFF

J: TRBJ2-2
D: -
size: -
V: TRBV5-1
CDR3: CASSLGGGSGANTGELFF

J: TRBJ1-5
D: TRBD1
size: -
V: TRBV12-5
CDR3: CASGVRQGGQPQHF

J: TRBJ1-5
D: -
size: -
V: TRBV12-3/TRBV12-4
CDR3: CASRASMNQPQHF

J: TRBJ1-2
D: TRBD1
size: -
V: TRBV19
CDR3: CASSLYGTGDNYGYTF

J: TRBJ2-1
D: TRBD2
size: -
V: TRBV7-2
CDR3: CASSRTSGGSNEQFF

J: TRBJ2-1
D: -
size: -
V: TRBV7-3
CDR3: CASSLGSNEQFF

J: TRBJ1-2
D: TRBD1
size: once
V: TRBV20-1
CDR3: CSARDLGQGAFGYTF

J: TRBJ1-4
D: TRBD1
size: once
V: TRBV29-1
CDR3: CSVEAAGGSEKLFF

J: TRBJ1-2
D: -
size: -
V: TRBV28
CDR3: CASSLSSGDNYGYTF

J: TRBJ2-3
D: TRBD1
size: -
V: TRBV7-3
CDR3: CASSQTLTGTGGTDTQYF

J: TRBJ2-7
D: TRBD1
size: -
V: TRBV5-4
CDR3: CASSLDRAAVNEQYF

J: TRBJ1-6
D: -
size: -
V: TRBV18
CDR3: CASSPRSGDNSPLHF

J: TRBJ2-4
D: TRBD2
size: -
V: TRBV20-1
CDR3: CSASSGGAKNIQYF

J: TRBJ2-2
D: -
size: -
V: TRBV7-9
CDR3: CASSLVHRVTGELFF

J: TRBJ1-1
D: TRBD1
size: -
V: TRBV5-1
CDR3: CASSLAGTATNTEAFF

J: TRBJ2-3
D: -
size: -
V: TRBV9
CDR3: CASSVVPSSDTQYF

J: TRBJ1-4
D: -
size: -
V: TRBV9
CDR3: CASSVEGLASEKLFF

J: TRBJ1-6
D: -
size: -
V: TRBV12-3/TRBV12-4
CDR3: CASSSFGVPNSPLHF

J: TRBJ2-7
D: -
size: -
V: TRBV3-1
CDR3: CASAWGANYEQYF

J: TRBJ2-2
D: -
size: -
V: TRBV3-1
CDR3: CASSRRGGQNTGELFF

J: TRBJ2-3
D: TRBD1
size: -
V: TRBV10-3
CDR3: CAISEGPLGGQGPDTQYF

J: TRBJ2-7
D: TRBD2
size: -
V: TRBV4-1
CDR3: CASSQFRLAGSYEQYF

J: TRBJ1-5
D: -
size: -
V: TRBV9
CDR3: CASSPHASGQPQHF

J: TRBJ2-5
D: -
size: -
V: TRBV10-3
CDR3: CAISARGAETQYF

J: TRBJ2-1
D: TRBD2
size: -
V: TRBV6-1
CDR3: CASTSGAYNEQFF

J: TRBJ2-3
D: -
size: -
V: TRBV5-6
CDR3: CASSFGHLGDQDPTYTQYF

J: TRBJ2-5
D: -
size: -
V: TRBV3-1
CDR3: CASSHFTDNQETQYF

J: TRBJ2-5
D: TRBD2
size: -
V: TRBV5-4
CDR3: CASSLLASGGNQETQYF

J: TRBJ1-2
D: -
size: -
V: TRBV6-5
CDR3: CASSYSQGLVYYGYTF

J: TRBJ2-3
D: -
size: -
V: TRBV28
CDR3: CASSFSWTVQASTDTQYF

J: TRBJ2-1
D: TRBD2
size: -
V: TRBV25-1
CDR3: CASSIGTSGRRGEQFF

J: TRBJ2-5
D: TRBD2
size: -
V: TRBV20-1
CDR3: CSAPGLAGAGETQYF

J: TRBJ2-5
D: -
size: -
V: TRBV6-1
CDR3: CASSPGRQQETQYF